This TCR beta chain was sequenced during a study of cytomegalovirus exposure and HLA in healthy donors. The CDR3 totals 15 residues. CDR1 and CDR2 from the germline V gene are MRHNA and SNTAGT. V lost 2 bases and J 2 bases, leaving 11 bases between the germline ends. As to this clone: Its target is not known.

The PCR employed 60 Vbeta primers together with 13 Jbeta primers. Profiled with immunoSEQ multiplex PCR; TCRdb holds only in-frame clones, not every one. The sample contains 150,000 to 200,000 clones, roughly 87% of which appear only once. Study findings and constraints: As a later analysis showed, several of the most significant clusters appeared to be linked to common viral pathogens.

This clonotype was obtained from a boy aged 2 to 9 in good health and CMV-seronegative. Specimen: PBMCs. V usage is TRBV6-4 and J usage is TRBJ2-3; perhaps TRBD2 as D (6 bases). CDR3 nucleotides: TGTGCCAGCAGTGACACAGCGGGTAACACAGATACGCAGTATTTT. Translated: CASSDTAGNTDTQYF.